The 28 T cell receptor beta chains reported below all come from one sample, sequenced in a study of cytomegalovirus exposure and HLA in healthy donors. 13 Jbeta primers and 60 Vbeta primers were used for the PCR. Profiled with immunoSEQ multiplex PCR; TCRdb holds only in-frame clones, not every one. Of 95,000 to 150,000 clones in the sample, roughly 80% are singletons; the top ten hold approximately 3.5%. The sequencing input was PBMCs. The receptors were gathered from a woman aged 25 to 39 in good health and CMV-seropositive.

This clone appeared a few times. The chain joins TRBV6-6 to TRBJ2-7; maybe TRBD2 (5 bases). Trimming took 5 bases from V and 3 from J, leaving 17 bases between them. Germline CDR1 MNHNY, CDR2 SVGAGI (reference sequence). This CDR3 is 15 amino acids long. The chain's CDR3 is CASSAPGTPLYEQYF. CDR3 nucleotides: TGTGCCAGCAGTGCACCGGGAACACCTCTCTACGAGCAGTACTTC.

The chain links TRBV11-3 to TRBJ2-3, with D perhaps matching TRBD1 (6 bases). Trimming left V 4 bases short and J 2 bases short, with 10 bases between. The CDR3 totals 14 residues. CDR1 is SGHNT, CDR2 YENEEA, per germline. The chain's CDR3 is CASSSRGNTDTQYF. CDR3 nucleotide sequence: TGTGCCAGCAGCTCAAGGGGGAACACAGATACGCAGTATTTT.

In this sample, this clone turned up a few times. The chain has TRBV7-2 and TRBJ2-5; TRBD2 agrees at 8 bases. Per the germline V gene, CDR1 is SGHTA and CDR2 is FQGNSA. The CDR3 is 13 residues long. V was clipped by 5 bases and J by 5 bases; unmatched bases: 4. The CDR3: CASSAAGVETQYF. CDR3 bases: TGTGCCAGCAGCGCAGCGGGAGTGGAGACCCAGTACTTC.

The V call is TRBV5-4, the J call TRBJ2-7; unclear D gene. The CDR3 has 15 residues. Trimming shortened V by 1 base and J by 2 bases, and 13 bases separated the two germline ends. Looked up from germline, CDR1 is SGHNT and CDR2 is YYREEE (reference sequence). CDR3 in amino acids: CASSLRVGITYEQYF. For the CDR3, the DNA is TGTGCCAGCAGCTTGCGGGTCGGTATAACCTACGAGCAGTACTTC.

This clone was detected only once. The chain carries TRBV30 and TRBJ2-6, with 12 bases aligning to TRBD2. V gave up 0 bases and J gave up 0 bases; unmatched junction bases: 15. From germline, CDR1 is GTSNPN and CDR2 SVGIG (reference sequence). The CDR3 has 22 residues. For the CDR3, the DNA is TGTGCCTGGAGTGTACGTCTAGCGGGGGGGACGAAGTATAGCTCTGGGGCCAACGTCCTGACTTTC. Its translation is CAWSVRLAGGTKYSSGANVLTF.

The genes are TRBV7-6 and TRBJ2-2; maybe TRBD1 (5 bases). Looked up from germline, CDR1 is SGHVS and CDR2 is FNYEAQ. This CDR3 region has 15 residues. The ends were cut back, 5 bases at V and 6 bases at J, with 16 bases in the middle. CDR3 coding DNA: TGTGCCAGCAGCCCAAGAAGAGACAGTGCCGGGGAGCTGTTTTTT. Its protein product is CASSPRRDSAGELFF.

A single count supports this clone. The chain is built from TRBV5-4 and TRBJ1-5; the match to TRBD1 covers 8 bases. The V and J ends lost 0 bases and 2 bases, in that order; junction bases with no gene match: 10. The CDR3 loop spans 18 amino acids. The V gene's germline CDR1 is SGHNT and CDR2 YYREEE (reference sequence). The CDR3 DNA sequence: TGTGCCAGCAGCTTGGTACAGGGGGGGGGTGGACGCAATCAGCCCCAGCATTTT. This translates into CASSLVQGGGGRNQPQHF.

The genes are TRBV18 and TRBJ2-3, with 9 bases aligning to TRBD2. This CDR3 spans 15 amino acids. Germline values: CDR1 KGHSH, CDR2 LQKENI. Trimming took 3 bases from V and 5 from J; bases not matched to a gene: 6. The CDR3 reads CASSPNAGGGDTQYF. The CDR3 DNA follows: TGTGCCAGCTCACCGAACGCGGGGGGGGGAGATACGCAGTATTTT.

The V and J genes are TRBV7-8 and TRBJ2-7, with 10 bases that match TRBD1. There are 15 residues in the CDR3. Trimming at V came to 5 bases and at J to 5 bases, leaving 9 bases not matched to a gene. Germline lookup yields CDR1 SGHVS and CDR2 FQNEAQ. The CDR3 nucleotides are TGTGCCAGCAGCGGGAGGGGACAGGGGAAGAACGAGCAGTACTTC. Encoded protein: CASSGRGQGKNEQYF.

J is TRBJ1-1 and V is TRBV6-1; 7 nucleotides align to TRBD1. V was pared by 1 base and J by 1 base, with 0 bases of the junction left unmatched. CDR3 length: 14 residues. Germline V CDR1 and CDR2: MNHNS, SASEGT. This CDR3 reads CASSEGTGNTEAFF. As DNA, the CDR3 is TGTGCCAGCAGTGAAGGGACAGGGAACACTGAAGCTTTCTTT.

This chain connects TRBV6-1 to TRBJ1-2; D is possibly TRBD1 (5 bases). V shed 3 bases and J shed 5 bases, with 10 bases lying between them. This CDR3 region has 13 residues. Germline loops: CDR1 MNHNS, CDR2 SASEGT. This CDR3 is CASSEGEGYGYTF. Written as DNA, the CDR3 is TGTGCCAGCAGTGAGGGGGAGGGATATGGCTACACCTTC.

The chain couples TRBV18 to TRBJ1-1, with a tentative D call TRBD1 (6 bases). Germline CDR1 reads KGHSH; CDR2 reads LQKENI. There are 14 residues in the CDR3. V lost 0 bases and J 6 bases, leaving 11 bases between the germline ends. The CDR3 coding sequence is TGTGCCAGCTCACCACCTCAGGGGTTCGCTGAAGCTTTCTTT. Its protein product is CASSPPQGFAEAFF.

The chain employs TRBV5-4 and TRBJ1-2, with unresolved D. In germline, CDR1 is SGHNT, CDR2 YYREEE (reference sequence). The V and J ends lost 3 bases and 4 bases respectively, with 10 bases between them. The CDR3 loop spans 13 amino acids. Here the CDR3 reads CASSYREAYGYTF. CDR3 DNA sequence: TGTGCCAGCAGCTACCGAGAGGCCTATGGCTACACCTTC.

The chain uses TRBV7-3 and TRBJ2-2; 8 nucleotides line up with TRBD1. The V gene end was trimmed by 1 base and the J gene end by 8 bases; junction bases not matched to a gene: 6. CDR1 is SGHTA, CDR2 FQGTGA, per germline. The CDR3 length is 15 residues. CDR3 coding DNA: TGTGCCAGCAGCTTAAAGGGGCAGGGGGCTGGGGAGCTGTTTTTT. Protein sequence: CASSLKGQGAGELFF.

This rearrangement joins TRBV9 to TRBJ2-3; 11 nucleotides line up with TRBD2. The CDR3 is 17 residues long. The germline CDR1 and CDR2 sequences are SGDLS and YYNGEE. Germline trimming cut 2 bases from V and 5 bases from J; bases unmatched to any gene: 10. The CDR3 coding sequence is TGTGCCAGCAGCGTCCTTAGCGGGGGGGCCGGGGGAGATACGCAGTATTTT. Translated: CASSVLSGGAGGDTQYF.

The chain uses TRBV6-1 and TRBJ1-5, with unresolved D. V was trimmed by 1 base and J by 2 bases, leaving 9 bases between them. This CDR3 comprises 15 residues. Germline V gives CDR1 MNHNS, CDR2 SASEGT. CDR3 sequence: CASSEGGYRNQPQHF. The DNA for the CDR3 is TGTGCCAGCAGTGAAGGAGGTTATCGCAATCAGCCCCAGCATTTT.

V gene TRBV5-5 combines with J gene TRBJ1-3; D gene ambiguous. CDR3 length: 13 amino acids. Per germline, CDR1 SGHKS and CDR2 YYEKEE (reference sequence). Deletions cut 5 bases from V and 0 bases from J, with 6 bases between. The CDR3 is CASRESSGNTIYF. CDR3 DNA: TGTGCCAGCAGGGAGAGCTCTGGAAACACCATATATTTT. Complete variable domain (other parts from reference TRBV5-5 and TRBJ1-3): DAGVTQSPTHLIKTRGQQVTLRCSPISGHKSVSWYQQVLGQGPQFIFQYYEKEERGRGNFPDRFSARQFPNYSSELNVNALLLGDSALYLCASRESSGNTIYFGEGSWLTVV.

This chain connects TRBV5-3 to TRBJ2-4; D might be TRBD1 (6 bases). TRBV5-3 is an ORF for which the function is uncertain. The V gene lost 2 bases and the J gene lost 4 bases, with 16 bases spanning the gap. This CDR3 spans 16 amino acids. CDR3 sequence (DNA): TGTGCCAGAAGCTTACACAGGGAATTGAGGAAAAACATTCAGTACTTC. This gives the protein CARSLHRELRKNIQYF.

CDR3 DNA: TGTGCCAGCAGTCAGCGGAACACCGGGGAGCTGTTTTTT. This translates into CASSQRNTGELFF. The chain joins TRBV6-6 to TRBJ2-2; D remains unclear. Germline V CDR1 and CDR2: MNHNY, SVGAGI (reference sequence). The germline V and J ends were trimmed by 5 bases and 1 base, with 5 bases remaining between them. CDR3 size: 13 residues.

V usage is TRBV30 and J usage is TRBJ2-7, with a tentative D call TRBD2 (5 bases). The length of the CDR3 is 13 residues. CDR1 is GTSNPN and CDR2 is SVGIG in the germline V gene (reference sequence). Trimming pared 4 bases from V and 2 bases from J, leaving 12 bases between. This CDR3 reads CAWNNGLAYEQYF. CDR3 in DNA: TGTGCCTGGAACAACGGACTGGCCTACGAGCAGTACTTC.

V and J are TRBV27 and TRBJ1-1, with TRBD1 identical over 8 bases. Per germline, CDR1 MNHEY and CDR2 SMNVEV (reference sequence). With 4 bases clipped from V and 3 bases from J, the junction kept 13 bases outside the gene matches. The CDR3 extends over 17 amino acids. CDR3 nucleotide sequence: TGTGCCAGCAGTTCCTGGGAACAGGGGGTATTGGACACTGAAGCTTTCTTT. Translation: CASSSWEQGVLDTEAFF.

V usage is TRBV2 and J usage is TRBJ2-3; 9 bases agree with TRBD2. V lost 3 bases to trimming and J lost 0 bases; unmatched junction nucleotides: 4. Germline V gives CDR1 SNHLY, CDR2 FYNNEI. This CDR3 has 16 residues. In DNA form, the CDR3 reads TGTGCCAGCAGTGAGTCGCTAGCGGGGAGCACAGATACGCAGTATTTT. It specifies CASSESLAGSTDTQYF.

This rearrangement joins TRBV6-1 to TRBJ1-5; D remains ambiguous. V was pared by 1 base and J by 3 bases, with 7 bases between. CDR3 size: 14 residues. Per germline, CDR1 MNHNS and CDR2 SASEGT. CDR3 loop: CASSEVQNNQPQHF. The CDR3 coding sequence is TGTGCCAGCAGTGAAGTGCAGAACAATCAGCCCCAGCATTTT.

This chain links TRBV5-1 with TRBJ2-5; 8 bases are shared with TRBD2. The trim removed 3 bases at V and 0 bases at J, leaving 7 bases unmatched. Germline values: CDR1 SGHRS, CDR2 YFSETQ. The CDR3 is made up of 16 amino acids. CDR3 sequence reads: CASSSRSTSDQETQYF. DNA for the CDR3: TGCGCCAGCAGCTCGCGGTCGACTAGCGACCAAGAGACCCAGTACTTC. Based on the CDR3 plus reference TRBV5-1 and TRBJ2-5, the full variable domain is KAGVTQTPRYLIKTRGQQVTLSCSPISGHRSVSWYQQTPGQGLQFLFEYFSETQRNKGNFPGRFSGRQFSNSRSEMNVSTLELGDSALYLCASSSRSTSDQETQYFGPGTRLLVL.

The chain is built from TRBV6-6 and TRBJ2-1, with 8 bases lining up with TRBD1. The CDR3 is 15 amino acids. J gave up 7 bases and V 4 bases, and 9 bases lay outside the gene matches. Germline CDR1 and CDR2: MNHNY and SVGAGI (reference sequence). The CDR3 bases are TGTGCCAGCAGTTCGGGCAGGGGGCGGTCAAATGAGCAGTTCTTC. Translating gives CASSSGRGRSNEQFF.

The chain is built from TRBV9 and TRBJ2-4; 8 bases agree with TRBD2. The CDR3 is made up of 15 amino acids. CDR1 and CDR2 (germline): SGDLS, YYNGEE. V was clipped by 4 bases and J by 8 bases; unmatched bases: 11. CDR3: CASSNRATGGDIQYF. In nucleotides, the CDR3 is TGTGCCAGCAGCAACCGGGCTACCGGGGGGGACATTCAGTACTTC.

A few counts support this clone. This rearrangement joins TRBV14 to TRBJ1-4, with 10 bases aligning to TRBD1. The CDR3 consists of 15 residues. Germline V gene sequence: CDR1 SGHDN, CDR2 FVKESK. V lost 3 bases, J lost 10 bases, and 8 bases stayed unmatched. CDR3 DNA sequence: TGTGCCAGCAGCCATATTGACAGGGGGCTTGGAAAACTGTTTTTT. Its translation is CASSHIDRGLGKLFF.

The CDR3 region is CASSVERGKAQYF. Written as DNA, the CDR3 is TGTGCCAGCAGCGTAGAACGGGGTAAGGCCCAGTACTTC. The chain employs TRBV9 and TRBJ2-5; D may be TRBD2 (5 bases). From germline, CDR1 is SGDLS and CDR2 YYNGEE. This CDR3 contains 13 residues. Between the trimmed V and J ends, which lost 0 bases and 9 bases, there was a span of 12 bases. The full variable domain, in which reference TRBV9 and TRBJ2-5 provide the parts outside the CDR3, is DSGVTQTPKHLITATGQRVTLRCSPRSGDLSVYWYQQSLDQGLQFLIQYYNGEERAKGNILERFSAQQFPDLHSELNLSSLELGDSALYFCASSVERGKAQYFGPGTRLLVL.